The clone carrying this TCR beta chain was detected many times. CDR1 is MNHEY and CDR2 is SVGAGI in the germline V gene. CDR3 size: 16 residues. The V gene end was trimmed by 2 bases and the J gene end by 6 bases; junction bases not matched to a gene: 10. Researchers took RNA transcripts and amplified the TCR beta CDR3 regions from them. HTBI primers were employed in a first-round RT-PCR of the TCR CDR3. TCRdb analysed the multiplex PCR reads with MiXCR anew, one entry per CDR3 protein. The sample lists nearly 600,000 distinct CDR3 sequences; approximately 15% were seen once. This entry belongs to a study of T cells in Graves' hyperthyroidism and ophthalmopathy.

Sequenced material: blood. The genes are TRBV6-5 and TRBJ1-1; 9 bases agree with TRBD1. This clonotype originated in a woman aged 25-40 years with Graves' hyperthyroidism that later progressed to Graves' ophthalmopathy. The CDR3 loop is CASSYLRTGDAPEAFF. CDR3 DNA: TGTGCCAGCAGTTACCTAAGGACAGGGGATGCCCCTGAAGCTTTCTTT.